The 17 T cell receptor beta chains given below trace back to one sample, sequenced in a study of cytomegalovirus exposure and HLA in healthy donors. With 60 Vbeta and 13 Jbeta primers, the PCR was carried out. Some clones are missing from TCRdb's copy, which holds only in-frame ones; the method was immunoSEQ multiplex PCR. Its listing shows 200,000 to 250,000 clones. Sequencing used PBMCs. These receptors were obtained from a woman under 40 in good health and CMV-seropositive.

The rearrangement links TRBV7-2 to TRBJ1-2; D is possibly TRBD1 (5 bases). Germline V lookup: CDR1 SGHTA, CDR2 FQGNSA. V gave up 8 bases and J gave up 7 bases, with 8 bases separating them. This CDR3 is 10 amino acids long. Here the CDR3 reads CASRGVGYTF. The CDR3 coding sequence is TGTGCCAGCCGGGGGGTTGGCTACACCTTC. The variable domain in full, completed from reference TRBV7-2 and TRBJ1-2, reads GAGVSQSPSNKVTEKGKDVELRCDPISGHTALYWYRQSLGQGLEFLIYFQGNSAPDKSGLPSDRFSAERTGGSVSTLTIQRTQQEDSAVYLCASRGVGYTFGSGTRLTVV.

The chain couples TRBV4-1 to TRBJ1-6, with 10 bases matching TRBD1. The germline V gene encodes CDR1 MGHRA and CDR2 YSYEKL. V dropped 4 bases and J dropped 9; count of bases not matched to a gene: 15. The CDR3 is made up of 18 amino acids. CDR3 sequence: CASSLLVGTGEYSSPLHF. CDR3 DNA sequence: TGCGCCAGCAGCCTTTTGGTTGGGACAGGGGAATACAGTTCACCCCTCCACTTT.

This chain uses TRBV27 with TRBJ1-1; weak D call: TRBD1 (5 bases). Germline V gene data show CDR1 as MNHEY and CDR2 as SMNVEV (reference sequence). The CDR3 has 15 amino acids. V gave up 2 bases and J gave up 0 bases, with 10 bases separating them. The CDR3 loop is CASSLGGGMNTEAFF. The CDR3 bases are TGTGCCAGCAGTTTAGGGGGGGGAATGAACACTGAAGCTTTCTTT.

The CDR3 DNA sequence: TGCAGCGTTGCTCCTAGCACAGATACGCAGTATTTT. This sequence encodes CSVAPSTDTQYF. This chain connects TRBV29-1 to TRBJ2-3; D remains unclear. Germline CDR1 reads SQVTM; CDR2 reads ANQGSEA. V was cut by 4 bases and J by 0 bases, with 5 bases left in between. This CDR3 spans 12 amino acids.

The chain carries TRBV5-1 and TRBJ1-2, with 7 bases that match TRBD1. The CDR3 is 13 amino acids. V dropped 1 base and J dropped 4; count of bases not matched to a gene: 1. Germline V gene lookup returns CDR1 SGHRS and CDR2 YFSETQ. The CDR3 bases are TGCGCCAGCAGCTTGACAGGGGTCTATGGCTACACCTTC. Protein sequence: CASSLTGVYGYTF.

The rearrangement uses TRBV6-6 and TRBJ1-1; D ambiguous. From germline, CDR1 is MNHNY and CDR2 SVGAGI (reference sequence). The CDR3 spans 11 residues. Trimming shortened V by 3 bases and J by 5 bases, and 4 bases separated the two germline ends. The DNA of the CDR3 is TGTGCCAGCAGTTATTCGACTGAAGCTTTCTTT. Translation: CASSYSTEAFF.

The rearrangement uses TRBV5-1 and TRBJ2-1; TRBD1 agrees at 10 bases. Germline CDR1 reads SGHRS; CDR2 reads YFSETQ. J gave up 10 bases and V 0 bases, and 10 bases lay outside the gene matches. The CDR3 is 16 residues long. The CDR3 coding sequence is TGCGCCAGCAGCTTGGGTCGGACAGGGGGGATCAGGGAGCAGTTCTTC. This sequence encodes CASSLGRTGGIREQFF.

The chain couples TRBV7-9 to TRBJ1-1; D uncertain. Trimming stripped 7 bases from V and 7 bases from J, with 13 bases between. The CDR3 is 12 amino acids. Germline V gene sequence: CDR1 SEHNR, CDR2 FQNEAQ (reference sequence). Written as DNA, the CDR3 is TGTGCCAGCAACCCCCCCCGGGGTGAAGCTTTCTTT. This translates into CASNPPRGEAFF.

This rearrangement joins TRBV6-1 to TRBJ2-1; TRBD2 agrees at 8 bases. This CDR3 contains 17 residues. Unmatched junction bases numbered 10, after V lost 2 bases and J lost 4 bases. In germline, CDR1 is MNHNS, CDR2 SASEGT. This CDR3 reads CASSEYLKRGRYNEQFF. For the CDR3, the DNA is TGTGCCAGCAGTGAATATCTGAAGCGGGGGAGATACAATGAGCAGTTCTTC.

V gene TRBV9 combines with J gene TRBJ1-1; 9 bases match TRBD1. Unmatched junction bases numbered 3, after V lost 0 bases and J lost 3 bases. The CDR3 covers 15 residues. Germline CDR1 SGDLS, CDR2 YYNGEE. The CDR3 reads CASSVDGTGYTEAFF. In DNA, the CDR3 is TGTGCCAGCAGCGTAGATGGGACAGGGTACACTGAAGCTTTCTTT.

The gene calls are TRBV19 and TRBJ2-1; 7 nucleotides line up with TRBD2. Germline V gene lookup returns CDR1 LNHDA and CDR2 SQIVND (reference sequence). The CDR3 has 14 residues. J gave up 2 bases and V 5 bases, and 3 bases lay outside the gene matches. DNA of the CDR3: TGTGCCAGTAGTGGCGGGAGAACCTACAATGAGCAGTTCTTC. This sequence encodes CASSGGRTYNEQFF. Variable domain in full (rest from reference TRBV19 and TRBJ2-1): DGGITQSPKYLFRKEGQNVTLSCEQNLNHDAMYWYRQDPGQGLRLIYYSQIVNDFQKGDIAEGYSVSREKKESFPLTVTSAQKNPTAFYLCASSGGRTYNEQFFGPGTRLTVL.

The V and J genes are TRBV9 and TRBJ2-2; TRBD2 matches 7 bases. The CDR3 is made up of 17 amino acids. Germline trimming cut 2 bases from V and 4 bases from J; bases unmatched to any gene: 11. In germline, CDR1 is SGDLS, CDR2 YYNGEE. CDR3 protein: CASSVGNLGGFTGELFF. The CDR3 DNA sequence: TGTGCCAGCAGCGTCGGCAATCTCGGGGGGTTCACCGGGGAGCTGTTTTTT.

In regard to this clone: Other DNA sequences within the sample encode an identical CDR3. The genes are TRBV18 and TRBJ2-7; TRBD2 agrees at 9 bases. This CDR3 contains 14 residues. Germline V gene sequence: CDR1 KGHSH, CDR2 LQKENI. J was trimmed by 2 bases and V by 3 bases; bases with no gene match: 2. The CDR3 nucleotides read TGTGCCAGCTCACCCCCTAGCGGGACCTACGAGCAGTACTTC. Protein sequence: CASSPPSGTYEQYF.

V and J are TRBV7-2 and TRBJ2-1, with 10 bases fitting TRBD2. Germline trimming cut 4 bases from V and 2 bases from J; bases unmatched to any gene: 5. Per germline, CDR1 SGHTA and CDR2 FQGNSA. CDR3 length equals 16 residues. CDR3: CASSSGTSVAYNEQFF. The CDR3 nucleotides read TGTGCCAGCAGCTCTGGGACTAGCGTTGCCTACAATGAGCAGTTCTTC.

J is TRBJ2-2 and V is TRBV5-1, with D uncertain. The CDR3 sequence is 14 residues long. The V and J ends lost 0 bases and 0 bases respectively, with 3 bases between them. Germline assignment: CDR1 SGHRS and CDR2 YFSETQ. For the CDR3, the DNA is TGCGCCAGCAGCTTGGTTACGAACACCGGGGAGCTGTTTTTT. It encodes CASSLVTNTGELFF.

The V gene is TRBV5-6, the J gene TRBJ1-1, with unresolved D. Trimming left V 2 bases short and J 2 bases short, with 10 bases between. Germline CDR1 is SGHDT and CDR2 is YYEEEE. The CDR3 is made up of 14 amino acids. The CDR3 DNA reads as TGTGCCAGCAGCTTAACACAGCTTAACACTGAAGCTTTCTTT. This sequence encodes CASSLTQLNTEAFF.

The V call is TRBV29-1, the J call TRBJ2-2, with TRBD1 matching over 11 bases. Germline CDR1 is SQVTM and CDR2 is ANQGSEA. The CDR3 is made up of 19 amino acids. With 0 bases clipped from V and 4 bases from J, the junction kept 13 bases outside the gene matches. DNA for the CDR3: TGCAGCGTTGAAGATTCTTGGGACAGGGGGGAGCGGGGCACCGGGGAGCTGTTTTTT. This gives the protein CSVEDSWDRGERGTGELFF.